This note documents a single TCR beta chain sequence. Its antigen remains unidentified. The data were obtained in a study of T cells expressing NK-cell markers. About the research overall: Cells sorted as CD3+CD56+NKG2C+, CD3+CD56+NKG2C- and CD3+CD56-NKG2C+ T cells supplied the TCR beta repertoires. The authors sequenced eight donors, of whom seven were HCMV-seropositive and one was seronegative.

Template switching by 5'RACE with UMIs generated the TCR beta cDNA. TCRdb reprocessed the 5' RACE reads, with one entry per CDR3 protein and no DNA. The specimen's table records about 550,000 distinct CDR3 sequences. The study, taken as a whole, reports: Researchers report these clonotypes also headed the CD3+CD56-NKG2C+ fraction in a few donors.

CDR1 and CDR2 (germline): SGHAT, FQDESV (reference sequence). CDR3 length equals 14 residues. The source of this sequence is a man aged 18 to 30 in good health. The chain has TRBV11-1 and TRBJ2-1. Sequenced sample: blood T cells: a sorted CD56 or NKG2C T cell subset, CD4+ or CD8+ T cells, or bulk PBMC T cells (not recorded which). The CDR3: CASSLETRTRKQFF.